This passage covers 10 T cell receptor beta chains from one sample sequenced in a study of long-term antiretroviral therapy in people with HIV. This was the immunoSEQ v3.0 assay at survey level. Profiling relied on immunoSEQ multiplex PCR, and the TCRdb table lists in-frame clones only, not all of them. The sample lists about 28,000 clones, about 80% occurring once. The material was unsorted PBMCs, obtained 0.3 years after starting antiretroviral therapy. The receptors derive from a man in his forties or fifties with HIV.

The chain uses TRBV9 and TRBJ1-1, with D possibly matching TRBD1 (5 bases). Germline V gives CDR1 SGDLS, CDR2 YYNGEE. The CDR3 length is 13 residues. Trimming shortened V by 0 bases and J by 7 bases, and 10 bases separated the two germline ends. The CDR3 DNA reads as TGTGCCAGCAGCGTAGAGGTAGGGGATGAAGCTTTCTTT. Protein sequence: CASSVEVGDEAFF. Full variable domain (missing parts from reference TRBV9 and TRBJ1-1): DSGVTQTPKHLITATGQRVTLRCSPRSGDLSVYWYQQSLDQGLQFLIQYYNGEERAKGNILERFSAQQFPDLHSELNLSSLELGDSALYFCASSVEVGDEAFFGQGTRLTVV.

V gene TRBV18 combines with J gene TRBJ2-2, with D hard to call. V was shortened by 3 bases and J by 0 bases, with 11 bases between the two germline ends. The CDR3 length is 16 residues. Per the germline V gene, CDR1 is KGHSH and CDR2 is LQKENI. The CDR3 DNA sequence: TGTGCCAGCTCACCTAGTGTGCTCTCGAACACCGGGGAGCTGTTTTTT. Translating it yields CASSPSVLSNTGELFF.

The chain carries TRBV27 and TRBJ1-1; D gene ambiguous. The CDR3 has 14 residues. V was pared by 6 bases and J by 2 bases, with 13 bases between. Germline-derived CDR1 and CDR2 are MNHEY and SMNVEV (reference sequence). The DNA for the CDR3 is TGTGCCAGCAGCGTCTTAGGGCCAAACACTGAAGCTTTCTTT. Translating gives CASSVLGPNTEAFF.

The V call is TRBV5-1, the J call TRBJ2-7, with D maybe TRBD1 (5 bases). V was cut by 3 bases and J by 0 bases, with 13 bases left in between. Germline lookup yields CDR1 SGHRS and CDR2 YFSETQ. The length of the CDR3 is 15 residues. The CDR3 nucleotides are TGCGCCAGCAGCTCCCTGACAGCTCGCTCCTACGAGCAGTACTTC. This encodes CASSSLTARSYEQYF. The variable domain in full, completed from reference TRBV5-1 and TRBJ2-7, reads KAGVTQTPRYLIKTRGQQVTLSCSPISGHRSVSWYQQTPGQGLQFLFEYFSETQRNKGNFPGRFSGRQFSNSRSEMNVSTLELGDSALYLCASSSLTARSYEQYFGPGTRLTVT.

There are a few counts of this clone. The CDR3 is CASSADRGPNEKLFF. The CDR3 DNA sequence: TGTGCCAGCAGTGCGGACAGGGGGCCAAATGAAAAACTGTTTTTT. V is TRBV6-1 and J is TRBJ1-4, with 11 bases identical to TRBD1. CDR3 length: 15 amino acids. The V gene's germline CDR1 is MNHNS and CDR2 SASEGT. J gave up 5 bases and V 4 bases, and 3 bases lay outside the gene matches.

The V call is TRBV4-3, the J call TRBJ1-1, with a possible D match to TRBD1 (5 bases). V was clipped by 1 base and J by 1 base, with 7 bases between them. Germline lookup yields CDR1 LGHNA and CDR2 YSLEER. CDR3 length: 14 amino acids. The CDR3 is CASSQGGGNTEAFF. CDR3 in DNA: TGCGCCAGCAGCCAAGGGGGGGGGAACACTGAAGCTTTCTTT.

V is TRBV6-1 and J is TRBJ1-1; TRBD1 might be the D (5 bases). Germline V lookup: CDR1 MNHNS, CDR2 SASEGT. Trimming removed 4 bases at V and 11 bases at J, with 23 bases between. There are 15 residues in the CDR3. The DNA for the CDR3 is TGTGCCAGCAGTGTCGGGAGGCAGGGCCCTAAATGGGCTTTCTTT. Its translation is CASSVGRQGPKWAFF.

This clone has more than one count but fewer than ten. The chain recombines TRBV7-9 with TRBJ1-6, with 8 bases lining up with TRBD1. The junction had 3 bases not matched to a gene; V was cut back by 1 base and J by 4 bases. CDR1 is SEHNR and CDR2 is FQNEAQ in the germline V gene (reference sequence). CDR3 size: 16 residues. The CDR3 region is CASSLGTGFYNSPLHF. CDR3 coding DNA: TGTGCCAGCAGCTTAGGGACAGGGTTTTATAATTCACCCCTCCACTTT.

This clone came up a few times. The gene calls are TRBV19 and TRBJ2-7, with TRBD2 as a possible D gene (5 bases). The CDR3 has 15 residues. Germline values: CDR1 LNHDA, CDR2 SQIVND (reference sequence). Trimming pared 5 bases from V and 6 bases from J, leaving 20 bases between. The CDR3 here is CASSSPGTAQSEQYF. Written as DNA, the CDR3 is TGTGCCAGTAGTTCGCCGGGAACAGCACAAAGCGAGCAGTACTTC.

Only a few counts were recorded for this clone. The chain's CDR3 is CASSFQGNYGYTF. The DNA for the CDR3 is TGTGCCAGCAGCTTTCAGGGGAACTATGGCTACACCTTC. This chain links TRBV5-4 with TRBJ1-2; tentative D call: TRBD1 (6 bases). Trimming took off 2 bases at V and 2 bases at J, with 7 bases between the two ends. CDR3 size: 13 residues. Germline V CDR1 and CDR2: SGHNT, YYREEE (reference sequence).